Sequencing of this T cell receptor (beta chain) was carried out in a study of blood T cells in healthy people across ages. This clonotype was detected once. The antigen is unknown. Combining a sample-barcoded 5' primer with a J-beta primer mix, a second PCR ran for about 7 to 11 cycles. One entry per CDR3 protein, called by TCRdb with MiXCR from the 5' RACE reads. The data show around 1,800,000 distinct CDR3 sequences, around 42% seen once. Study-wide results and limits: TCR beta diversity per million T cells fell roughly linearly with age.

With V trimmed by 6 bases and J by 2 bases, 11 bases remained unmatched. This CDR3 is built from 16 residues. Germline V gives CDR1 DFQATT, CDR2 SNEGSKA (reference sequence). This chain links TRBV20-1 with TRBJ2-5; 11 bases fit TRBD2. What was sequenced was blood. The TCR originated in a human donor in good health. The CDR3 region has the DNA TGCAGTGCAATCAAACTAGCGGGGGCGCTACAAGAGACCCAGTACTTC. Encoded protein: CSAIKLAGALQETQYF.